One and the same sample provided the 8 T cell receptor beta chains below, sequenced in a study of patients and donors after allogeneic stem cell transplantation. MiXCR, run by TCRdb on the RT-PCR reads, gives a single entry per CDR3 protein. This table holds 410,000 or so distinct CDR3 sequences, approximately 16% found once. Sequenced sample: blood, either unsorted or a sorted T cell fraction (not recorded which). Receptor source: a human donor who was either an allogeneic HSCT recipient or a stem cell or donor lymphocyte infusion donor (not recorded which). It is not recorded whose cells these are; they may come from a transplant donor.

The sample holds a few counts of this clonotype. Relative to the germline gene, one junction end is altered; a read error may explain this. The chain joins TRBV24-1 to TRBJ1-2; maybe TRBD1 (6 bases). There are 12 residues in the CDR3. CDR1 KGHDR and CDR2 SFDVKD come from the germline V gene. CDR3 in amino acids: CATNDFRGGYTF. Written as DNA, the CDR3 is TGTGCCACCAATGATTTTAGGGGGGGCTACACCTTC.

This clonotype has just a few counts. The chain recombines TRBV6-5 with TRBJ2-3; a weak D match, TRBD2 (6 bases). Trimming cost V 6 bases and J 8 bases, with 12 bases left between them. The CDR3 length is 12 residues. Germline loops: CDR1 MNHEY, CDR2 SVGAGI. The CDR3, as DNA: TGTGCCAGCAGCTCAAGGAGGGGTACGCAGTATTTT. Its protein product is CASSSRRGTQYF.

This clonotype has just a few counts. V and J are TRBV9 and TRBJ1-4; D remains unclear. The CDR3 has 9 amino acids. Germline values: CDR1 SGDLS, CDR2 YYNGEE. V shed 6 bases and J shed 14 bases, with 8 bases lying between them. CDR3 in amino acids: CASKSALFF. The CDR3 region has the DNA TGTGCCAGCAAGTCGGCTCTGTTTTTT. Full variable domain (rest looked up from reference TRBV9 and TRBJ1-4): DSGVTQTPKHLITATGQRVTLRCSPRSGDLSVYWYQQSLDQGLQFLIQYYNGEERAKGNILERFSAQQFPDLHSELNLSSLELGDSALYFCASKSALFFGSGTQLSVL.

A few counts support this clonotype. CDR3 in amino acids: CASSQPFRGAYQETQYF. The CDR3 DNA reads TGTGCCAGCAGCCAACCCTTCCGCGGGGCGTACCAAGAGACCCAGTACTTC. The V call is TRBV4-2, the J call TRBJ2-5, with D maybe TRBD2 (6 bases). Germline lookup yields CDR1 LGHNA and CDR2 YNFKEQ. The CDR3 has 17 residues. V was clipped by 2 bases and J by 0 bases, with 16 bases between them.

V is TRBV12-5 and J is TRBJ2-1; tentatively, D is TRBD1 (5 bases). The germline V gene has CDR1 LGHNT and CDR2 FRNRAP. CDR3 length equals 15 residues. Trimming stripped 2 bases from V and 5 bases from J, with 13 bases between. The CDR3 is CASGLPPEGDNEQFF. The CDR3 bases are TGTGCTAGTGGTTTGCCCCCCGAAGGGGACAATGAGCAGTTCTTC.

This clonotype has only a few counts. This chain joins TRBV20-1 and TRBJ2-6, with D tentatively TRBD1 or TRBD2 (5 bases each). Germline values: CDR1 DFQATT, CDR2 SNEGSKA (reference sequence). This CDR3 is built from 13 residues. Trimming left V 0 bases short and J 7 bases short, with 7 bases between. The CDR3 DNA follows: TGCAGTGCTAGAGATGGGGGAGCCAACGTCCTGACTTTC. Translating gives CSARDGGANVLTF.

As DNA, the CDR3 is TGTGCCAGCAGTTTACAGGGAGAGGGGATTGGGAGGGTTGACGAGCAGTACTTC. Encoded protein: CASSLQGEGIGRVDEQYF. The chain is built from TRBV12-3 or TRBV12-4 and TRBJ2-7, with TRBD2 matching over 7 bases. V was clipped by 2 bases and J by 5 bases; unmatched bases: 18. The CDR3 spans 18 residues.

The V gene is TRBV7-2, the J gene TRBJ2-1; 8 bases align to TRBD1. CDR1 and CDR2 (germline): SGHTA, FQGNSA. V trimming: 5 bases; J trimming: 6 bases; junction bases outside the gene matches: 12. This CDR3 is 16 amino acids long. This CDR3 reads CASSPYRQGPSNEQFF. The CDR3, as DNA: TGTGCCAGCAGCCCCTACCGACAGGGGCCTAGCAATGAGCAGTTCTTC.